The 3 T cell receptor beta chains reported below all come from one sample, sequenced in a study of blood T cell repertoires in COVID-19. Here immunoSEQ multiplex PCR was the method, and the copy in TCRdb shows in-frame clones only, minus some. The sample consists of 100,000 to 150,000 clones, more than 70% of them appearing once. Sequencing was carried out using peripheral blood. These receptor sequences come from a man in his 60s with acute or convalescent COVID-19.

The chain carries TRBV9 and TRBJ2-2; 9 nucleotides agree with TRBD1. With 5 bases clipped from V and 2 bases from J, the junction kept 4 bases outside the gene matches. This CDR3 is built from 15 residues. The germline V gene has CDR1 SGDLS and CDR2 YYNGEE. The CDR3 loop is CASRPGQGNTGELFF. The DNA of the CDR3 is TGTGCCAGCAGACCGGGACAGGGTAACACCGGGGAGCTGTTTTTT.

This chain joins TRBV11-2 and TRBJ1-2; 8 nucleotides agree with TRBD1. The germline gives CDR1 SGHAT, CDR2 FQNNGV. After removal of 5 bases from V and 3 bases from J, the junction contained 8 bases not matched to a gene. The CDR3 totals 15 residues. CDR3 bases: TGTGCCAGCAGCCCCCAGACAGGGGCAGACTATGGCTACACCTTC. It is translated as CASSPQTGADYGYTF. Complete variable domain (other parts from reference TRBV11-2 and TRBJ1-2): EAGVAQSPRYKIIEKRQSVAFWCNPISGHATLYWYQQILGQGPKLLIQFQNNGVVDDSQLPKDRFSAERLKGVDSTLKIQPAKLEDSAVYLCASSPQTGADYGYTFGSGTRLTVV.

The chain couples TRBV24-1 to TRBJ1-5; possibly TRBD1 for D (5 bases). Per the germline V gene, CDR1 is KGHDR and CDR2 is SFDVKD. The ends were cut back, 6 bases at V and 4 bases at J, with 6 bases in the middle. This CDR3 region has 12 residues. Written as DNA, the CDR3 is TGTGCCACCAGTCAGGGTAATCAGCCCCAGCATTTT. Protein product: CATSQGNQPQHF.